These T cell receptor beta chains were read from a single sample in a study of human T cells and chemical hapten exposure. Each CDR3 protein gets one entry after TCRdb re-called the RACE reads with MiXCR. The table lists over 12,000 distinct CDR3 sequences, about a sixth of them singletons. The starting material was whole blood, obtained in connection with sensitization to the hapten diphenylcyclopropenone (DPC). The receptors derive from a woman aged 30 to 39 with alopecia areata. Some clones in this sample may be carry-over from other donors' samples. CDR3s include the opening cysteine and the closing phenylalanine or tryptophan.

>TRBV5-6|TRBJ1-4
CASSLDGGRINEKLFF
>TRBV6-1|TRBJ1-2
CASTPFRTGAYYGYTF
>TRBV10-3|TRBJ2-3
CAISEDRVDTQYF
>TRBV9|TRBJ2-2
CASSVNSPGELFF
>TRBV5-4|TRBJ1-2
CASAPGDMEVYGYTF
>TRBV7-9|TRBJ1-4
CASSLTSSGELFF
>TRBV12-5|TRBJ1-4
CASGLVASGDEKLFF
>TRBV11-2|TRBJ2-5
CASTLSGRETQYF
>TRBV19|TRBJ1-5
CASTRRTGGDQPQHF
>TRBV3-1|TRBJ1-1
CASSTRGTNTEAFF
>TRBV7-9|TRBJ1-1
CASRSQGTNTEAFF
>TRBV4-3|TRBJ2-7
CASSQEWLAGDFYEQYF
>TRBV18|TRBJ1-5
CASSLEGGQPQHF
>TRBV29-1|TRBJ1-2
CSVGTAPNYGYTF
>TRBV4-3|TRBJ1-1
CASRPGSTGRTEAFF
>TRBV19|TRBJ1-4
CASSISTGINEKLFF
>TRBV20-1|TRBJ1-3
CSAREDRNSGNTIYF
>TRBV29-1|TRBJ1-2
CSVRQGSYYGYTF
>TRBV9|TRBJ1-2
CASSSTTGNYGYTF
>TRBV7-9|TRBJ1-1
CASSLDTGRADTEAFF
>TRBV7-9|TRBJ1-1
CAIQVNTEAFF
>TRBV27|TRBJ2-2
CASSLSGQFFAGELFF
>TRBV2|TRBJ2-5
CASLGLARGDQETQYF
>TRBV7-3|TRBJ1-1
CASSLAYGNTEAFF
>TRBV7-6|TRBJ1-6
CASSRTSSYNSPLHF
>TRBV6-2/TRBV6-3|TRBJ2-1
CASSWGLETNEQFF
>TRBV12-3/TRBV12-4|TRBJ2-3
CASRRLDPDTQYF
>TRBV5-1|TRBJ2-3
CASSLGLAGGTITDTQYF
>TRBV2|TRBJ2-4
CASSDDSRNIQYF
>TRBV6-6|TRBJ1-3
CASSYKGSGNTIYF
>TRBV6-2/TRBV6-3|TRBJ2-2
CASRIRGSGELFF
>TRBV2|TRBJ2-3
CASTGIGGDTQYF
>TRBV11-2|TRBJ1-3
CASSLTGNSGNTIYF
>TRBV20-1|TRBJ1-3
CSARDGRRGGNTIYF
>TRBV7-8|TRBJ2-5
CASSLGTGSGTQYF